Listed below are T cell receptor beta chains from one sample, sequenced in a study of cytomegalovirus exposure and HLA in healthy donors. Only in-frame clones appear in the TCRdb table, and some are missing; sequencing was by immunoSEQ multiplex PCR. The sample has about 140,000 clones, around 75% seen once. Sequencing was done on a sample of PBMCs. The receptors derive from a female donor in good health and CMV-seronegative. Each CDR3 is given with its conserved first and last residue. Fields, in order: V gene, CDR3 protein.

>TRBV6-1
CASSWNREGTEAFF
>TRBV29-1
CSVEVGGVDTGELFF
>TRBV4-2
CASSRGGGEPYEQYF
>TRBV9
CASSKGQGNSPLHF
>TRBV9
CASSSSEGADEKLFF
>TRBV9
CASSVGTGGNQPQHF
>TRBV28
CASSLGRGGLYEQYF
>TRBV7-9
CASSLRRGRGYEQYF
>TRBV20-1
CSAVQGAEAFF
>TRBV9
CASSVTGTGGTEAFF
>TRBV5-6
CASSSQAGRGNTIYF
>TRBV9
CASSVSSGRAYEQFF
>TRBV6-5
CATRAGASGNTIYF
>TRBV4-1
CASSHPPRGDNTQYF
>TRBV30
CAWRQGYEQFF
>TRBV2
CASSEVLPLASGNTIYF
>TRBV7-2
CASSENYAGANVLTF
>TRBV5-5
CASSLGQGNEKLFF
>TRBV29-1
CSVERTNYNEQFF
>TRBV11-3
CASSSGTGTEQYF
>TRBV30
CAWSQGIHQPQHF
>TRBV5-4
CASKLLEQGNYGYTF
>TRBV10-3
CAIREGQPLNYGYTF
>TRBV18
CASSPGQRTGNTIYF
>TRBV7-8
CASSPPDGGETQYF
>TRBV6-5
CASSYVGGKGNEQFF
>TRBV9
CASSVEAGALTDTQYF
>TRBV27
CASSFTGGLDTEAFF